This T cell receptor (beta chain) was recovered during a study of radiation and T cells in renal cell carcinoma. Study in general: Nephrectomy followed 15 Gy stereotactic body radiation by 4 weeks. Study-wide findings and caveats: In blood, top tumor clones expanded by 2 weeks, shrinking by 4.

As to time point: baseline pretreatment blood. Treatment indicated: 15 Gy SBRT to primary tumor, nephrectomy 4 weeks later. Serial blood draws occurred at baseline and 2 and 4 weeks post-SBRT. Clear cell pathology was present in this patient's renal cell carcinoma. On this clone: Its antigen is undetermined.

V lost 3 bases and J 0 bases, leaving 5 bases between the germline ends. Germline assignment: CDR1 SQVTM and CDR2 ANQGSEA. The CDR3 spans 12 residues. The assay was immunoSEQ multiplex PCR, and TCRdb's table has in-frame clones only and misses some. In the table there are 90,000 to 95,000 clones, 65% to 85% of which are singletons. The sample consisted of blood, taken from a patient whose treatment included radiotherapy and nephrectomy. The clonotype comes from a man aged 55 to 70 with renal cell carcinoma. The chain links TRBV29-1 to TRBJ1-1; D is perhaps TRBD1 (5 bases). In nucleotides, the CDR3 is TGCAGCGTTGACAGGGTGAACACTGAAGCTTTCTTT. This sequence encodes CSVDRVNTEAFF.